This T cell receptor (beta chain) was profiled in a study of T cells expressing NK-cell markers. On the study more broadly: Seropositivity for HCMV was found in seven of the eight sequenced donors, with one seronegative. General study results and limits: Also leading the CD3+CD56-NKG2C+ fraction in several donors were these clonotypes. In a group of several donors, dominant NKG2C+ clonotypes represented roughly 1.0-7.0% of CD8+ T cells.

Concerning this clonotype itself: Its specificity is not known.

TCRdb re-called the 5' RACE reads and gives one entry per CDR3 protein, without DNA. The sample has 550,000 to 600,000 distinct CDR3 sequences; the top ten hold roughly 3.6%. The CDR3 length is 14 residues. CDR1 and CDR2 from the germline V gene are SEHNR and FQNEAQ (reference sequence). The sequenced sample consisted of blood T cells: a sorted CD56 or NKG2C T cell subset, CD4+ or CD8+ T cells, or bulk PBMC T cells (not recorded which). The chain recombines TRBV7-9 with TRBJ2-7; the TCRdb D gene call, TRBD2, has no DNA to confirm it. This TCR was recovered from a man between 18 and 29 years old in good health. The CDR3 sequence: CASLGIAGIYEQYF.